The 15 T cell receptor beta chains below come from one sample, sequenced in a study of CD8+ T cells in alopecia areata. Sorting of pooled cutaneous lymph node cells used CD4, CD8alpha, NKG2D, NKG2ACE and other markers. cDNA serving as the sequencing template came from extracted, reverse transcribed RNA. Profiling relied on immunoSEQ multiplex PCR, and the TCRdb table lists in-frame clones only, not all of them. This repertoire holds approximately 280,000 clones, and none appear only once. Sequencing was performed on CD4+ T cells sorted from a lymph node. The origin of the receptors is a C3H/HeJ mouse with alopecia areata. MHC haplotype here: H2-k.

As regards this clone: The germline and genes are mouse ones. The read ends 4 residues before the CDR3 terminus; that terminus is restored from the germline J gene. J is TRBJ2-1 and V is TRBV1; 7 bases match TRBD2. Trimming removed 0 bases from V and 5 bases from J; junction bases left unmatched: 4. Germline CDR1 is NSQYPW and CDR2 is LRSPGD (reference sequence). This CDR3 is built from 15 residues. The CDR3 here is CTCSADRLGDAEQFF. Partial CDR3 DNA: TGCACCTGCAGTGCAGATCGGCTGGGGGATGCT.

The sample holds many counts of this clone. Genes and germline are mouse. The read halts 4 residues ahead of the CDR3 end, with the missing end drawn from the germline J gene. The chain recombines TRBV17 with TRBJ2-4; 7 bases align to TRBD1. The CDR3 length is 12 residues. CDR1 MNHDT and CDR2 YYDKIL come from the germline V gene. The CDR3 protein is CASSVQGNTLYF. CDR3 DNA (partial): TGTGCTAGCAGTGTACAGGGGAAC.

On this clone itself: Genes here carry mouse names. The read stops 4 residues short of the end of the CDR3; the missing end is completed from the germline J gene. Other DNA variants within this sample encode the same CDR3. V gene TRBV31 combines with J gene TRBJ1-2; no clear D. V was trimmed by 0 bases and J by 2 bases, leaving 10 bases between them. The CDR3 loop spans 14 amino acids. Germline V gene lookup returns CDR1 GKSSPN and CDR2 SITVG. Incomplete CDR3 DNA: TGTGCCTGGAGTCTAGGCAGAGGGAACTCC. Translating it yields CAWSLGRGNS. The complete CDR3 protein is CAWSLGRGNSDYTF.

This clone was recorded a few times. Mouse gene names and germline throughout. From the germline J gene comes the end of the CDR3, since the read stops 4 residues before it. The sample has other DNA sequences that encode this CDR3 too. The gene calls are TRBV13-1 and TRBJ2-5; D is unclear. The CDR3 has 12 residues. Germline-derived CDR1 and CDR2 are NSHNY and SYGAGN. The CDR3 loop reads CASSDAGDTQYF. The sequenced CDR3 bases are TGTGCCAGCAGTGATGCAGGAGAC.

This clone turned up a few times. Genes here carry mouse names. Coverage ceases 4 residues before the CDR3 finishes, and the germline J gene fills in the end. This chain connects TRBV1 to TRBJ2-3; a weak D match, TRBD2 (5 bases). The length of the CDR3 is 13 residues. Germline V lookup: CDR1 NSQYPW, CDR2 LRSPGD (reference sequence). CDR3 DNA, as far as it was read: TGCACCTGCAGTGCAGCTGGGAGAGAA. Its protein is CTCSAAGRE. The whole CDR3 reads CTCSAAGRETLYF.

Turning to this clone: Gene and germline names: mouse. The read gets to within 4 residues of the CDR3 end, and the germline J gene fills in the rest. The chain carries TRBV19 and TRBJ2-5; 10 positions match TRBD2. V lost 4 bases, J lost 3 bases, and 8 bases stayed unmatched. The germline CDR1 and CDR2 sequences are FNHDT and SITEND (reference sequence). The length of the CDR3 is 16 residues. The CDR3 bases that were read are TGTGCCAGCAGTCCTGGGGGGGCGCCCGGGCAAGAC. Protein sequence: CASSPGGAPGQD. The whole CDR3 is CASSPGGAPGQDTQYF. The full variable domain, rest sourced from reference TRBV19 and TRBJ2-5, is GGIITQTPKFLIGQEGQKLTLKCQQNFNHDTMYWYRQDSGKGLRLIYYSITENDLQKGDLSEGYDASREKKSSFSLTVTSAQKNEMAVFLCASSPGGAPGQDTQYFGPGTRLLVL.

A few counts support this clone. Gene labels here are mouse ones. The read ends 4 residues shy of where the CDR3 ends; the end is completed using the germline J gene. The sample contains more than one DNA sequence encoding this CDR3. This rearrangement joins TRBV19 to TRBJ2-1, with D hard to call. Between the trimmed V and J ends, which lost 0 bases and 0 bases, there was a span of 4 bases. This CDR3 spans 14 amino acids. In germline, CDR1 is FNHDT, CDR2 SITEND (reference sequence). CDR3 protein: CASSIGLNYAEQFF. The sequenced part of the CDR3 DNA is TGTGCCAGCAGTATAGGTCTTAACTATGCT.

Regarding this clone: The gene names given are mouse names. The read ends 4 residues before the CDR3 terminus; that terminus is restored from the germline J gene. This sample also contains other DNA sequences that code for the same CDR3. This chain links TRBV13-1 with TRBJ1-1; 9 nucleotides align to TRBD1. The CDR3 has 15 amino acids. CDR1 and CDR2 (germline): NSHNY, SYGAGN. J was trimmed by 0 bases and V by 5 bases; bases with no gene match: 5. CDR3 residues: CASSKGQGANTEVFF. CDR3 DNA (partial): TGTGCCAGCAGCAAGGGACAGGGAGCAAACACA.

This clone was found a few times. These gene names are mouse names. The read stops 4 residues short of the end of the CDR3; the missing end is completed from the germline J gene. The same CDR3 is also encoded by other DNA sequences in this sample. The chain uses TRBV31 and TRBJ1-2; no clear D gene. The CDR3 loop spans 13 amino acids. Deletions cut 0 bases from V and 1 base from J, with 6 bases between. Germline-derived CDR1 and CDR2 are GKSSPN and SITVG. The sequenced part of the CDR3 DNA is TGTGCCTGGAGTCTAGACAAAAACTCC. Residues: CAWSLDKNS. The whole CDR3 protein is CAWSLDKNSDYTF.

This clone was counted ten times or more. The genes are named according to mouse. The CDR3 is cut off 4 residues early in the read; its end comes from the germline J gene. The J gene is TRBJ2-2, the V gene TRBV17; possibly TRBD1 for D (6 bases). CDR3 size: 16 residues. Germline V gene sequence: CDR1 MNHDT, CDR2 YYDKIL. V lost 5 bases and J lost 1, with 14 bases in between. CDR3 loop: CASSHRDNLNTGQLYF. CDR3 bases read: TGTGCTAGCAGTCACCGGGACAACCTAAACACCGGG.

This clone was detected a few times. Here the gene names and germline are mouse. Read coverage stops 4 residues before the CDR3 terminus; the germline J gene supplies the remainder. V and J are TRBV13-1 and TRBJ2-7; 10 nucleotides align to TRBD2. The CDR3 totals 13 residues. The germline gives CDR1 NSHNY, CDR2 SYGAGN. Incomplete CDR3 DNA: TGTGCCAGCAGGTACTGGGGGGGGTAT. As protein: CASRYWGGY. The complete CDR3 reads CASRYWGGYEQYF.

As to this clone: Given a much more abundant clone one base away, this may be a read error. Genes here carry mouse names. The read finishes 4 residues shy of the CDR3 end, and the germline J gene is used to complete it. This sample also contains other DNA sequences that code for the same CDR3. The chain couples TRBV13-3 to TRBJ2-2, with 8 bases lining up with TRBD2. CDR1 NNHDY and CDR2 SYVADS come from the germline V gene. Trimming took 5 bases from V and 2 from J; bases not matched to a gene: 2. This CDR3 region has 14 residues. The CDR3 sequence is CASRDWANTGQLYF. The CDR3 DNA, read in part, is TGTGCCAGCAGGGACTGGGCTAACACCGGG.

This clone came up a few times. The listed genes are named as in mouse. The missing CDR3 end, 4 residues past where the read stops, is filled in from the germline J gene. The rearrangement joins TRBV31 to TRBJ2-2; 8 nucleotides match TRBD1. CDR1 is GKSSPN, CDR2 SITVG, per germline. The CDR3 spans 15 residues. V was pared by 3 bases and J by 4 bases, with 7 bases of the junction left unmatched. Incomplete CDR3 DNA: TGTGCCTGGAGCCCCTCGACAGGGGCCACCGGG. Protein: CAWSPSTGATG. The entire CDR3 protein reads CAWSPSTGATGQLYF.

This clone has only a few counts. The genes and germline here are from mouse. CDR3 bases read: TGCACCTGCAGTGCAGAGGGACTGGGGGGGCGGGCTGCAGAA. It translates to CTCSAEGLGGRAAE. The entire CDR3 is CTCSAEGLGGRAAETLYF. The chain couples TRBV1 to TRBJ2-3, with TRBD2 matching over 14 bases. The read falls 4 residues short of the CDR3 end, and the missing part is taken from the germline J gene. V was clipped by 0 bases and J by 2 bases; unmatched bases: 4. Germline V gene lookup returns CDR1 NSQYPW and CDR2 LRSPGD (reference sequence). The CDR3 sequence is 18 residues long.

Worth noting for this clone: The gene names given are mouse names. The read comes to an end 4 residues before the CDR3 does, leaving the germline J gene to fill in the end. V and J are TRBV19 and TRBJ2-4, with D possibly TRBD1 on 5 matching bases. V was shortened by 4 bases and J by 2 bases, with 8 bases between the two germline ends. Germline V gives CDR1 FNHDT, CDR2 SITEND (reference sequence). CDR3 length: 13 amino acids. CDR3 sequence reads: CASSDRNQNTLYF. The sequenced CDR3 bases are TGTGCCAGCAGTGACAGAAATCAAAAC.